Below, one T cell receptor (beta chain) is given with its context. Tagging with unique molecular identifiers was applied to individual cDNA molecules. In TCRdb, the 5' RACE reads were re-called with MiXCR into one record per CDR3 protein. The sample shows 85,000 to 100,000 distinct CDR3 sequences, about 11% of them seen only once. This entry belongs to a study of early T cells in non-severe SARS-CoV-2 infection. The CDR3 covers 16 residues. CDR1 is SGHRS, CDR2 YFSETQ, per germline. V dropped 4 bases and J dropped 2; count of bases not matched to a gene: 5. This receptor was obtained from an adult who was a healthcare worker with PCR-confirmed SARS-CoV-2 infection or an uninfected control (not recorded which). Sequencing input: whole blood. The chain links TRBV5-1 to TRBJ2-3, with 12 bases lining up with TRBD2. The CDR3: CASSRGLAGHTDTQYF. For the CDR3, the DNA is TGCGCCAGCAGCCGCGGACTAGCGGGACACACAGATACGCAGTATTTT.